A single sample gave rise to the 22 T cell receptor beta chains below, sequenced in a study of beta chain features in type 1 diabetes. Every isolated RNA sample was fully reverse transcribed, so sequencing captured expressed TCRB transcripts. Clones were sequenced by immunoSEQ multiplex PCR, and TCRdb holds only the in-frame ones, with some missing. The table shows roughly 500,000 clones, with approximately 30% occurring only once. What was sequenced was naive CD4+ T cells from blood. Receptors were obtained from a man aged 18-30 years in good health.

Written as DNA, the CDR3 is TGTGCCAGCAGCTGGACAGGGTTCCAAGAGACCCAGTACTTC. It specifies CASSWTGFQETQYF. This chain links TRBV7-2 with TRBJ2-5; TRBD1 matches at 8 bases. Germline V gene data show CDR1 as SGHTA and CDR2 as FQGNSA. The CDR3 consists of 14 residues. Trimming at V came to 4 bases and at J to 1 base, leaving 2 bases not matched to a gene.

J is TRBJ2-1 and V is TRBV11-2; 7 bases are shared with TRBD1. The CDR3 runs 17 residues. Germline CDR1 reads SGHAT; CDR2 reads FQNNGV. J gave up 4 bases and V 0 bases, and 9 bases lay outside the gene matches. CDR3: CASSLDQEGAEYNEQFF. CDR3 bases: TGTGCCAGCAGCTTAGATCAAGAGGGGGCGGAGTACAATGAGCAGTTCTTC.

This clone was counted a few times. The J gene is TRBJ2-3, the V gene TRBV15, with 7 bases matching TRBD1. V lost 4 bases and J lost 14; bases outside the gene matches: 15. This CDR3 region has 14 residues. Germline loops: CDR1 LNHNV, CDR2 YYDKDF (reference sequence). As DNA, the CDR3 is TGTGCCACCAGCACACCTCAGGGGGATATTAGAACGTATTTT. Encoded protein: CATSTPQGDIRTYF.

The chain recombines TRBV7-9 with TRBJ2-1, with 8 bases matching TRBD1. Germline V lookup: CDR1 SEHNR, CDR2 FQNEAQ (reference sequence). The CDR3 sequence is 15 residues long. V shed 5 bases, J shed 6 bases, and the junction held 9 bases outside the gene matches. CDR3 nucleotide sequence: TGTGCCAGCAGCCCCGACAGGGGACCGGGCAATGAGCAGTTCTTC. This translates into CASSPDRGPGNEQFF.

There are a few counts of this clone. The junction differs from germline at one of its ends, possibly a read error. V and J are TRBV7-7 and TRBJ2-6; 9 bases are a match to TRBD2. Germline V gene lookup returns CDR1 SSHAT and CDR2 FNYEAQ (reference sequence). The CDR3 is 16 amino acids. The CDR3 is CASSPLAGAGANVLTF. CDR3 DNA sequence: TGTGCTAGCAGCCCGTTAGCGGGAGCTGGGGCCAACGTCCTGACTTTC.

This clone was observed a few times. This rearrangement joins TRBV18 to TRBJ2-7, with D tentatively TRBD1 (5 bases). Deletions cut 3 bases from V and 3 bases from J, with 12 bases between. The CDR3 runs 14 residues. In germline, CDR1 is KGHSH, CDR2 LQKENI. CDR3 loop: CASSPPGQGYEQYF. The DNA of the CDR3 is TGTGCCAGCTCACCCCCCGGGCAGGGCTACGAGCAGTACTTC.

The V gene is TRBV5-1, the J gene TRBJ2-1, with 10 bases aligning to TRBD1. V shed 0 bases and J 6 bases; nucleotides not matched to a gene: 12. CDR3 length: 18 amino acids. Germline CDR1 SGHRS, CDR2 YFSETQ. The CDR3 loop is CASSLASGDRGKGNEQFF. The CDR3 DNA is TGCGCCAGCAGCTTGGCCTCAGGGGACAGGGGAAAAGGCAATGAGCAGTTCTTC.

This sequence joins TRBV7-8 and TRBJ2-5; 8 bases agree with TRBD2. Near its end, the DNA agrees better with TRBJ2-7, so the J call may be wrong. The CDR3 is made up of 14 amino acids. Germline lookup yields CDR1 SGHVS and CDR2 FQNEAQ. The CDR3 DNA reads TGTGCCAGCAGCTTAGCCGGACTAGCTTACGAGCAGTACTTC. It yields the protein CASSLAGLAYEQYF.

This clone was seen only a few times. The chain couples TRBV30 to TRBJ2-1; 10 bases agree with TRBD2. The ends lost 5 bases at V and 6 bases at J; junction bases unmatched: 10. This CDR3 region has 15 residues. Germline V gene sequence: CDR1 GTSNPN, CDR2 SVGIG (reference sequence). The CDR3 region is CAWYESGRARNEQFF. The CDR3 nucleotides are TGTGCCTGGTACGAAAGCGGGAGGGCCCGCAATGAGCAGTTCTTC.

This clone has more than one count but fewer than ten. The V call is TRBV7-6, the J call TRBJ2-1; the D gene is possibly TRBD1 (6 bases). The CDR3 is 13 amino acids. V was cut by 8 bases and J by 0 bases, with 8 bases left in between. The V gene's germline CDR1 is SGHVS and CDR2 FNYEAQ. DNA for the CDR3: TGTGCCAGCGGGGGCAACTCCTACAATGAGCAGTTCTTC. Translation gives CASGGNSYNEQFF.

This clone was picked up a small number of times. The CDR3 sequence: CASSQDQPGRGQTQYF. Here the CDR3 DNA reads TGCGCCAGCAGCCAAGATCAGCCCGGCCGCGGCCAAACGCAGTATTTT. The V gene is TRBV4-3, the J gene TRBJ2-3; no clear D. The CDR3 spans 16 residues. Trimming pared 0 bases from V and 9 bases from J, leaving 19 bases between. The germline CDR1 and CDR2 sequences are LGHNA and YSLEER.

The CDR3 sequence is CSARTVYGYTF. CDR3 nucleotides: TGCAGTGCTAGGACAGTGTATGGCTACACCTTC. The J gene is TRBJ1-2, the V gene TRBV20-1; weak D call: TRBD1 (5 bases). The V gene's germline CDR1 is DFQATT and CDR2 SNEGSKA (reference sequence). V was pared by 3 bases and J by 5 bases, with 7 bases between. The CDR3 is 11 residues long.

Comment on this clone: Other DNA sequences in this specimen translate into the identical CDR3. The chain has TRBV7-2 and TRBJ2-5; TRBD2 is a possible D gene (6 bases). In germline, CDR1 is SGHTA, CDR2 FQGNSA. Deletions cut 5 bases from V and 5 bases from J, with 12 bases between. The CDR3 consists of 13 residues. The CDR3 bases are TGTGCCAGCAGCCCGAGTCGGGGGGAGACCCAGTACTTC. It encodes CASSPSRGETQYF.

This clone was seen only a few times. V gene TRBV5-1 combines with J gene TRBJ2-3, with 7 bases lining up with TRBD2. Germline V gives CDR1 SGHRS, CDR2 YFSETQ. The CDR3 is made up of 15 amino acids. V shed 7 bases, J shed 0 bases, and the junction held 8 bases outside the gene matches. The CDR3 nucleotides are TGCGCCAGCTCTTTCTGGGGAGGGAGCACAGATACGCAGTATTTT. Its protein product is CASSFWGGSTDTQYF.

A remark on this clone: Distinct nucleotide sequences in the sample also encode this CDR3. The rearrangement joins TRBV29-1 to TRBJ2-5; TRBD1 matches 8 bases. Germline CDR1 reads SQVTM; CDR2 reads ANQGSEA. J was trimmed by 3 bases and V by 4 bases; bases with no gene match: 1. CDR3 size: 12 residues. The CDR3 region is CSVATGEETQYF. For the CDR3, the DNA is TGCAGCGTTGCGACAGGGGAAGAGACCCAGTACTTC.

This clone was recorded a few times. The chain carries TRBV9 and TRBJ2-3; D is uncertain. Germline CDR1 reads SGDLS; CDR2 reads YYNGEE. The CDR3 spans 14 residues. V was clipped by 0 bases and J by 6 bases, with 11 bases between them. The CDR3 bases are TGTGCCAGCAGCGTAGCCCAGTCGCGGGATACGCAGTATTTT. The encoded protein is CASSVAQSRDTQYF.

The CDR3 protein is CASSALAQSYNEQFF. DNA of the CDR3: TGTGCCAGCAGTGCACTAGCTCAATCCTACAATGAGCAGTTCTTC. The chain carries TRBV25-1 and TRBJ2-1, with D perhaps TRBD2 (6 bases). The V gene's germline CDR1 is MGHDK and CDR2 SYGVNS. This CDR3 has 15 residues. The V end was cut by 4 bases, the J end by 1 base, with 11 bases between.

In this sample, this clone turned up a few times. The V call is TRBV29-1, the J call TRBJ1-2, with no clear D. In germline, CDR1 is SQVTM, CDR2 ANQGSEA. Trimming removed 4 bases from V and 6 bases from J, with 15 bases in between. The CDR3 has 13 amino acids. The CDR3 DNA reads TGCAGCGTTGGAGTCGGCCCCCTAGATGGCTACACCTTC. Protein: CSVGVGPLDGYTF.

The genes are TRBV18 and TRBJ2-7, with D tentatively TRBD1 (5 bases). V lost 5 bases, J lost 0 bases, and 11 bases lay in between. The CDR3 length is 14 residues. CDR1 KGHSH and CDR2 LQKENI come from the germline V gene. For the CDR3, the DNA is TGTGCCAGCTCAGCGACAGCGATCTCCTACGAGCAGTACTTC. It translates to CASSATAISYEQYF.

This clone has just a few counts. CDR3: CASSDPSGTGTDTQYF. The DNA for the CDR3 is TGCGCCAGCAGCGACCCTAGCGGGACAGGCACAGATACGCAGTATTTT. This sequence joins TRBV5-1 and TRBJ2-3; 9 bases align to TRBD2. The CDR3 is made up of 16 amino acids. The germline V gene encodes CDR1 SGHRS and CDR2 YFSETQ. The trim removed 4 bases at V and 1 base at J, leaving 7 bases unmatched.

This clone was counted between two and nine times. The V gene is TRBV29-1, the J gene TRBJ2-2; perhaps TRBD1 as D (5 bases). V was pared by 6 bases and J by 1 base, with 6 bases between. Germline values: CDR1 SQVTM, CDR2 ANQGSEA. This CDR3 region has 12 residues. In nucleotides, the CDR3 is TGCAGCGTCAGGGAGAACACCGGGGAGCTGTTTTTT. Translation: CSVRENTGELFF.

The chain links TRBV7-9 to TRBJ2-7; 13 nucleotides agree with TRBD2. Germline V gene lookup returns CDR1 SEHNR and CDR2 FQNEAQ (reference sequence). The J segment lost 5 bases and the V segment lost 5 bases, leaving 6 bases of the junction unmatched. The CDR3 contains 15 residues. CDR3 sequence (DNA): TGTGCCAGCAGCCATAGAGGACTAGCGGGAGACGAGCAGTACTTC. It yields the protein CASSHRGLAGDEQYF.